This TCR beta chain originates from a study of blood T cells in healthy people across ages. Broader study findings: Researchers said unsorted PBMCs prevented a conclusive naive versus antigen-experienced comparison.

Through a sample-barcoded 5' primer and a J-beta primer mix, a second PCR was run for about 6 to 11 cycles. TCRdb called the 5' RACE reads again in MiXCR, with one record for every CDR3 protein. The data contain some 710,000 distinct CDR3 sequences, 46% of them singletons. At least 6.5 million PBMCs were isolated per sample. This clonotype was counted a few times. Its antigen is unknown. There are 14 residues in the CDR3. CDR1 MDHEN and CDR2 SYDVKM come from the germline V gene. J was trimmed by 1 base and V by 5 bases; bases with no gene match: 5. The clonotype was recovered from a man aged 80 or over in good health. The sequencing sample was made of blood. V gene TRBV28 combines with J gene TRBJ2-7; TRBD2 matches 7 bases. CDR3 sequence (DNA): TGTGCCAGCAGTGCTTCTAGCGGTTCCTACGAGCAGTACTTC. Amino acids: CASSASSGSYEQYF.